This T cell receptor (beta chain) came from a study of blood T cell repertoires in COVID-19 (dated by TCRdb to 2018 to 2020). Background on the whole study: Samples covering the acute and convalescent phases of COVID-19 were provided by collaborators in the United States, Italy and Spain. The repertoires were released in a freely available public database meant as a resource for research on the immune response to SARS-CoV-2. Deeply sampled blood TCRbeta repertoires from subjects exposed to, actively infected with, or recovered from COVID-19 were included in the dataset. The sample metadata nearly always contained a de-identified subject ID, COVID-19 status, age in years and sex. Where HLA class I and class II types were available, the types were taken from metadata supplied by the sample provider, not from assay-based typing. The prospective study material was composed of cDNA or gDNA derived from T cells, B-cell-depleted T cells, or PBMCs. Samples came from the ongoing ImmuneRACE study (first 160 participants) plus 1,254 subjects from 6 global collaborators.

Paper-wide results and their limitations: Clinical and demographic metadata were provided uncurated, with the amount varying by source and participant.

Each collaborating institution followed its own protocols to collect whole blood in K2EDTA tubes. Collaborator samples were shipped for TCRbeta analysis as frozen whole blood, isolated PBMCs, or DNA extracted from either sample type. TCRbeta CDR3 regions were amplified from genomic DNA using the immunoSEQ Assay, a bias-controlled multiplex PCR. Turning to the authors' computational methods: The number of nucleated cells in each sample was estimated by amplification of reference gene primers within the assay. To quantify the absolute abundance of each unique TCRbeta CDR3 rearrangement, sequence reads were collapsed and filtered. For each sample, productive Simpson clonality was calculated by taking the square root of Simpson's diversity index across productive rearrangements. TCRdb re-hosts the immuneACCESS table, in-frame sequences only. Its copies lack some clones; in the studies checked, an unresolved V gene accounts for under half of them, and the cause for the rest is not known. Clone size and the V and J calls come from that table; the DNA yielded D and trimming. The sample table shows under 350,000 clones, and 80% to 90% are seen once. Together, the top ten hold approximately 4.6% of the sample.

Details on this clone: The specificity of this receptor is unknown. No much larger clonotype is one base removed from it; base qualities were not supplied.

Material: peripheral blood. This receptor was obtained from a man in his forties or fifties with acute or convalescent COVID-19.

The sequenced DNA: TGTGCCAGCAGCTTTACTCCCAGGGCCCACGAGCAGTACTTC. This gives the protein CASSFTPRAHEQYF. Recombination joined TRBV7-9 with TRBJ2-7; a tentative D match to TRBD1 spans 5 bases. The CDR3 sequence holds 14 residues, the cysteine and phenylalanine included. Of all the DNA, just the CDR3 is kept, 42 bases in frame from base 1. The trim is 3 bases for V and 5 bases for J, with a gap of 14 bases between the germline ends. As encoded in the germline V gene (reference sequence), CDR1 is SEHNR while CDR2 is FQNEAQ. With the rest looked up from the reference TRBV7-9 and TRBJ2-7 genes rather than sequenced, the full variable domain is DTGVSQNPRHKITKRGQNVTFRCDPISEHNRLYWYRQTLGQGPEFLTYFQNEAQLEKSRLLSDRFSAERPKGSFSTLEIQRTEQGDSAMYLCASSFTPRAHEQYFGPGTRLTVT.